Listed here is a single TCR beta chain. V shed 3 bases, J shed 3 bases, and the junction held 14 bases outside the gene matches. This CDR3 is built from 19 residues. Germline CDR1 MDHEN, CDR2 SYDVKM. These data come from a study of preoperative IRX-2 immunotherapy in early breast cancer. Libraries were prepared by immunoSEQ multiplex PCR; TCRdb keeps only in-frame clonotypes and omits some of them. The table includes about 1,400 clones, roughly 60% detected once. Treatment noted: preoperative locoregional IRX-2 cytokine immunotherapy. Preoperative locoregional IRX-2 cytokine immunotherapy was tested in the phase Ib source study.

V gene TRBV28 combines with J gene TRBJ2-6, with TRBD1 matching over 7 bases. The TCR originated in a human donor with breast cancer. Sequenced here: tumor tissue, sampled before IRX-2 immunotherapy. CDR3 sequence: CASSFLPGGGFVGANVLTF. DNA for the CDR3: TGTGCCAGCAGTTTCCTCCCAGGGGGTGGTTTCGTTGGGGCCAACGTCCTGACTTTC.